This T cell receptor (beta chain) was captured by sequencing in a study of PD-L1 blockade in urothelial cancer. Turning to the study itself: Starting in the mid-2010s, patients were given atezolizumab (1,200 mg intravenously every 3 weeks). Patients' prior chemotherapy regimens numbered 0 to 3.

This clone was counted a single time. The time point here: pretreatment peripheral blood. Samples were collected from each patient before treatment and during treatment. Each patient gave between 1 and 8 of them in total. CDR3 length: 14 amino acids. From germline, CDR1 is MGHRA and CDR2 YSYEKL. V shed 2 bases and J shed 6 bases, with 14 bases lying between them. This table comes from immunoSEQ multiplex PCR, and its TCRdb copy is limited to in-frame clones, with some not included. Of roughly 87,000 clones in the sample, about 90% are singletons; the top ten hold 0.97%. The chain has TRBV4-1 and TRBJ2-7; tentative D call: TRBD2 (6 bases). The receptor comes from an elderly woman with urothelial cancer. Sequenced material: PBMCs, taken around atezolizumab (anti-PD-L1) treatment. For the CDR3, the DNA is TGCGCCAGCAGCCAATTGGGGGGAGCGGGCGAGCAGTACTTC. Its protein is CASSQLGGAGEQYF.